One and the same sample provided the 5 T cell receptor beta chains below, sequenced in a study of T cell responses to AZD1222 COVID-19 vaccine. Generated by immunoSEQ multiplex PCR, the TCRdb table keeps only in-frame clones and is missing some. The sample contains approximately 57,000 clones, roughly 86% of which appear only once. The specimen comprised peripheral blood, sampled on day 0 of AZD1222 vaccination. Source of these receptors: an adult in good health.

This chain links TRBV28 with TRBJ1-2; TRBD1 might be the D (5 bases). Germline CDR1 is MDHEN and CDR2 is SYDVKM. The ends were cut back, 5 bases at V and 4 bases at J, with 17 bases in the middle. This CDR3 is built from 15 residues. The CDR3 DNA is TGTGCCAGCAGTCCTACAGGTGGGGATAGCTATGGCTACACCTTC. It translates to CASSPTGGDSYGYTF.

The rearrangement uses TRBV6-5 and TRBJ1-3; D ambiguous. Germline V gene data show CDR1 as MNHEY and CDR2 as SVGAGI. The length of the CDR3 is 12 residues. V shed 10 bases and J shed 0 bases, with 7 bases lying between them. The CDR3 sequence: CATGPSGNTIYF. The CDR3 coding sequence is TGTGCCACAGGACCCTCTGGAAACACCATATATTTT.

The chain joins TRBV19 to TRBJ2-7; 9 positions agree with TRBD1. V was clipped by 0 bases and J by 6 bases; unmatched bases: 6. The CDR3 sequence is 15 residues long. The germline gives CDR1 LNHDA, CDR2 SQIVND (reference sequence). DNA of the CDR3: TGTGCCAGTAGTATAGACACCGGGACAGGGCCCGAGCAGTACTTC. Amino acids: CASSIDTGTGPEQYF. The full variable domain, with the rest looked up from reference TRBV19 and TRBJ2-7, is DGGITQSPKYLFRKEGQNVTLSCEQNLNHDAMYWYRQDPGQGLRLIYYSQIVNDFQKGDIAEGYSVSREKKESFPLTVTSAQKNPTAFYLCASSIDTGTGPEQYFGPGTRLTVT.

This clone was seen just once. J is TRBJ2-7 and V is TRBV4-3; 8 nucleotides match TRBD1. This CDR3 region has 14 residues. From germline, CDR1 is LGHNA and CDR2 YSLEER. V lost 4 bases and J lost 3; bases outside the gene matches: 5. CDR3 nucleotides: TGCGCCAGCAGCCCGGACAGGGTAGGCTACGAGCAGTACTTC. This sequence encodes CASSPDRVGYEQYF.

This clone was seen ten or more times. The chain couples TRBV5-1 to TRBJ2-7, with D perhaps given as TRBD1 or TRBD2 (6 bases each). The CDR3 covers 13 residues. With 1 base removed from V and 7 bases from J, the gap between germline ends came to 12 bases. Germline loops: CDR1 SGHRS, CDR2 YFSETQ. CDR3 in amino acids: CASSLMIGGEQYF. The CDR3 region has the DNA TGCGCCAGCAGCTTGATGATAGGGGGGGAGCAGTACTTC.